The T cell receptor (beta chain) described here comes from a study of blood T cell repertoires in COVID-19. Profiled with immunoSEQ multiplex PCR; TCRdb holds only in-frame clones, not every one. The sample contains around 92,000 clones, roughly 89% of which appear only once. The clonotype was recovered from an elderly woman with active COVID-19. Sequenced input: peripheral blood.

This CDR3 is CASSLGAITNTGELFF. CDR3 nucleotides: TGTGCCAGCAGCTTAGGAGCAATTACGAACACCGGGGAGCTGTTTTTT. This chain joins TRBV7-2 and TRBJ2-2, with D uncertain. The V end was cut by 1 base, the J end by 0 bases, with 9 bases between. Germline CDR1 SGHTA, CDR2 FQGNSA. There are 16 residues in the CDR3.